Following are 18 T cell receptor beta chains from one sample sequenced in a study of cytomegalovirus exposure and HLA in healthy donors. 60 Vbeta and 13 Jbeta primers were used in PCR. Measured with immunoSEQ multiplex PCR; TCRdb has only the in-frame clones, and not every one. The sample carries approximately 140,000 clones, roughly three quarters recorded once. The sequencing sample was made of PBMCs. The receptors come from a woman aged 40 to 50 in good health and CMV-seronegative.

The J gene is TRBJ2-7, the V gene TRBV2; 7 bases map to TRBD1. CDR3 length: 13 residues. The germline CDR1 and CDR2 sequences are SNHLY and FYNNEI. J was trimmed by 5 bases and V by 3 bases; bases with no gene match: 4. CDR3 DNA: TGTGCCAGCAGTGAGGGACAGATACACGAGCAGTACTTC. This gives the protein CASSEGQIHEQYF.

This chain links TRBV11-3 with TRBJ1-5; TRBD1 aligns across 9 bases. V lost 1 base and J lost 7; bases outside the gene matches: 11. CDR3 length equals 17 residues. Germline V CDR1 and CDR2: SGHNT, YENEEA. The CDR3 protein is CASSLGSRDRDGQPQHF. The CDR3 DNA sequence: TGTGCCAGCAGCTTAGGGTCCCGGGACAGGGACGGGCAGCCCCAGCATTTT.

This rearrangement joins TRBV5-6 to TRBJ2-7; 10 bases map to TRBD1. J gave up 4 bases and V 3 bases, and 7 bases lay outside the gene matches. CDR3 length: 15 residues. Germline V gene data show CDR1 as SGHDT and CDR2 as YYEEEE. CDR3 amino acids: CASSSEGTGAYEQYF. In DNA, the CDR3 is TGTGCCAGCAGCTCCGAGGGGACAGGGGCTTACGAGCAGTACTTC.

The V call is TRBV28, the J call TRBJ2-7, with 7 bases aligning to TRBD2. The CDR3 covers 15 residues. The J segment lost 5 bases and the V segment lost 6 bases, leaving 13 bases of the junction unmatched. Germline V gene lookup returns CDR1 MDHEN and CDR2 SYDVKM. The CDR3 reads CASSPHWASGDEQYF. CDR3 sequence (DNA): TGTGCCAGCAGCCCCCATTGGGCCAGCGGGGACGAGCAGTACTTC.

The chain carries TRBV25-1 and TRBJ2-2, with 8 positions matching TRBD2. CDR1 is MGHDK, CDR2 SYGVNS, per germline. The CDR3 has 17 amino acids. Losses at the gene ends were 1 base for V and 4 bases for J; bases not matched to a gene: 8. CDR3 region: CASSEFPAGVGTGELFF. CDR3 nucleotides: TGTGCCAGCAGTGAATTTCCAGCGGGAGTCGGCACCGGGGAGCTGTTTTTT.

This clone has just one count. V usage is TRBV11-2 and J usage is TRBJ2-3, with 7 bases that match TRBD1. CDR1 and CDR2 from the germline V gene are SGHAT and FQNNGV. With 1 base clipped from V and 3 bases from J, the junction kept 4 bases outside the gene matches. The CDR3 loop spans 15 amino acids. The CDR3 sequence is CASSLGQGWTDTQYF. The CDR3 DNA sequence: TGTGCCAGCAGCTTAGGACAGGGTTGGACAGATACGCAGTATTTT.

CDR3 sequence: CASSAYRWTDTQYF. The CDR3 region has the DNA TGTGCCAGCAGTGCCTATCGTTGGACAGATACGCAGTATTTT. V and J are TRBV6-1 and TRBJ2-3; D is unresolved. Trimming removed 4 bases at V and 3 bases at J, with 11 bases between. The CDR3 totals 14 residues. Looked up from germline, CDR1 is MNHNS and CDR2 is SASEGT.

With respect to this clone: One end of the junction is discordant with germline, which a read error may explain. The gene calls are TRBV7-8 and TRBJ2-6; possible D gene TRBD1, 6 bases. The germline gives CDR1 SGHVS, CDR2 FQNEAQ. This CDR3 contains 15 residues. The CDR3 spells CASSLVGMGANGLTF. The CDR3 DNA sequence: TGTGCCAGCAGCTTAGTGGGCATGGGGGCCAACGGCCTGACTTTC. Full variable domain (rest looked up from reference TRBV7-8 and TRBJ2-6): GAGVSQSPRYKVAKRGQDVALRCDPISGHVSLFWYQQALGQGPEFLTYFQNEAQLDKSGLPSDRFFAERPEGSVSTLKIQRTQQEDSAVYLCASSLVGMGANGLTFGAGSRLTVL.

V and J are TRBV5-1 and TRBJ1-1; tentative D call: TRBD1 (5 bases). Trimming cost V 4 bases and J 4 bases, with 11 bases left between them. The CDR3 is made up of 13 amino acids. The germline gives CDR1 SGHRS, CDR2 YFSETQ. CDR3 protein: CASSTTGITEAFF. In DNA form, the CDR3 reads TGCGCCAGCAGCACAACAGGAATCACTGAAGCTTTCTTT.

This clone was detected a few times. The gene calls are TRBV6-1 and TRBJ2-7; D is ambiguous. This CDR3 is built from 14 residues. V was trimmed by 3 bases and J by 3 bases, leaving 12 bases between them. CDR1 MNHNS and CDR2 SASEGT come from the germline V gene. The CDR3 spells CASSDTNSGYEQYF. For the CDR3, the DNA is TGTGCCAGCAGTGATACGAATTCGGGCTACGAGCAGTACTTC.

The chain carries TRBV7-9 and TRBJ2-7, with D tentatively TRBD1 (7 bases). The ends were cut back, 5 bases at V and 6 bases at J, with 11 bases in the middle. Germline CDR1 and CDR2: SEHNR and FQNEAQ (reference sequence). The CDR3 runs 12 residues. CDR3 sequence (DNA): TGTGCCAGCAGCCCAGGGGGGTTCGAGCAGTACTTC. It specifies CASSPGGFEQYF.

This clone has a single count. The chain is built from TRBV27 and TRBJ2-2, with TRBD2 identical over 8 bases. This CDR3 has 18 amino acids. After removal of 5 bases from V and 4 bases from J, the junction contained 15 bases not matched to a gene. Per the germline V gene, CDR1 is MNHEY and CDR2 is SMNVEV (reference sequence). Here the CDR3 reads CASSPRFPASGGTGELFF. The CDR3 DNA follows: TGTGCCAGCAGTCCGCGATTCCCCGCCAGCGGGGGCACCGGGGAGCTGTTTTTT.

The chain carries TRBV7-9 and TRBJ1-2; 8 nucleotides agree with TRBD1. The CDR3 covers 14 residues. Germline CDR1 and CDR2: SEHNR and FQNEAQ (reference sequence). V was pared by 5 bases and J by 7 bases, with 9 bases of the junction left unmatched. This CDR3 reads CASSKDRGDRGYTF. The CDR3 nucleotides are TGTGCCAGCAGCAAAGACAGGGGTGATCGTGGCTACACCTTC.

The chain is built from TRBV28 and TRBJ1-5, with D possibly being TRBD1 (6 bases). CDR1 is MDHEN, CDR2 SYDVKM, per germline. The CDR3 is 15 amino acids. The V end was cut by 2 bases, the J end by 3 bases, with 11 bases between. The DNA of the CDR3 is TGTGCCAGCAGTTTAACAGGGCCGAACAATCAGCCCCAGCATTTT. Translation gives CASSLTGPNNQPQHF.

In this sample, this clone turned up once. The genes are TRBV9 and TRBJ2-5, with 8 bases identical to TRBD2. The CDR3 totals 15 residues. Germline CDR1 SGDLS, CDR2 YYNGEE. The V gene end was trimmed by 1 base and the J gene end by 2 bases; junction bases not matched to a gene: 4. Here the CDR3 reads CASSVMAGGQETQYF. Here the CDR3 DNA reads TGTGCCAGCAGCGTAATGGCGGGGGGACAAGAGACCCAGTACTTC.

This sequence joins TRBV5-1 and TRBJ1-2, with 7 bases aligning to TRBD1. From germline, CDR1 is SGHRS and CDR2 YFSETQ. V shed 4 bases, J shed 4 bases, and the junction held 7 bases outside the gene matches. The CDR3 is 14 residues long. This chain's CDR3 is CASSGGGAGYGYTF. The CDR3 DNA is TGCGCCAGCAGCGGAGGGGGCGCGGGCTATGGCTACACCTTC.

The V and J genes are TRBV6-4 and TRBJ2-3; 7 positions agree with TRBD1. Looked up from germline, CDR1 is MRHNA and CDR2 is SNTAGT. After removal of 6 bases from V and 3 bases from J, the junction contained 9 bases not matched to a gene. This CDR3 spans 15 amino acids. DNA of the CDR3: TGTGCCAGCAGGGACAATGACAGGGTGACAGATACGCAGTATTTT. Residues: CASRDNDRVTDTQYF.

The chain carries TRBV7-9 and TRBJ1-2; D remains unclear. The CDR3 sequence is 12 residues long. Deletions cut 3 bases from V and 4 bases from J, with 6 bases between. Germline V lookup: CDR1 SEHNR, CDR2 FQNEAQ (reference sequence). CDR3 in amino acids: CASSLASYGYTF. The CDR3, as DNA: TGTGCCAGCAGCTTGGCAAGCTATGGCTACACCTTC.